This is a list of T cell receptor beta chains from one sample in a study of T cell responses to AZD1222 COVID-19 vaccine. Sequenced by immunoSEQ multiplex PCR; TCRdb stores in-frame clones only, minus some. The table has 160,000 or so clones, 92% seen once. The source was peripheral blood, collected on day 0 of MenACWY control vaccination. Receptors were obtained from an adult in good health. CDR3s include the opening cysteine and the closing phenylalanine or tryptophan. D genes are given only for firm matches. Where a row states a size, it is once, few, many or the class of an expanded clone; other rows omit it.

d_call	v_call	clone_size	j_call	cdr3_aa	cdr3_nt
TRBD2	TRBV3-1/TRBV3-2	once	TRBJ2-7	CASSQVSSGTTYF	TGTGCCAGCAGCCAAGTCTCATCCGGGACTACGTACTTC
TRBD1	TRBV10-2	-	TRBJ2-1	CASSEGQGYNEQFF	TGCGCCAGCAGTGAGGGACAGGGTTACAATGAGCAGTTCTTC
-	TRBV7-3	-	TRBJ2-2	CASSLTRTGELFF	TGTGCCAGCAGCTTAACCCGGACCGGGGAGCTGTTTTTT
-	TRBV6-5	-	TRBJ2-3	CASSPTISLYTQYF	TGTGCCAGCAGTCCCACAATTTCTCTTTATACGCAGTATTTT
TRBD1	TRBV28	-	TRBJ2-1	CASSFRGQGDLGEQFF	TGTGCCAGCAGTTTTAGGGGACAGGGGGATTTAGGCGAGCAGTTCTTC
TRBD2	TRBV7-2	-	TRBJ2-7	CASSLWTSGSAHEQYF	TGTGCCAGCAGCCTGTGGACTAGCGGGAGTGCCCACGAGCAGTACTTC
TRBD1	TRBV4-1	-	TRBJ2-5	CASSQAGPGGALETQYF	TGCGCCAGCAGCCAAGCGGGACCAGGGGGCGCATTAGAGACCCAGTACTTC
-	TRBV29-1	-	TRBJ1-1	CSAGTGSYAEAFF	TGCAGCGCAGGGACCGGCTCCTACGCTGAAGCTTTCTTT
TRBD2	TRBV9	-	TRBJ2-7	CASSVERGTSSEQYF	TGTGCCAGCAGCGTAGAGAGGGGGACTAGCAGCGAGCAGTACTTC
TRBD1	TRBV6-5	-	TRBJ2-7	CASTGTGLHEQYF	TGTGCCAGCACCGGGACAGGGCTCCACGAGCAGTACTTC
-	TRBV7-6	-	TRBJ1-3	CASSLGAFGLISGNTIYF	TGTGCCAGCAGCTTAGGGGCGTTTGGACTTATTTCTGGAAACACCATATATTTT
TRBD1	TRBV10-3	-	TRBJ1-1	CAISGPRTGKSTEAFF	TGTGCCATCAGTGGCCCCCGGACAGGGAAGAGCACTGAAGCTTTCTTT